Listed here are 32 T cell receptor beta chains from one sample, sequenced in a study of cytomegalovirus exposure and HLA in healthy donors. PCR employed 60 Vbeta and 13 Jbeta primers. Repertoires were generated with immunoSEQ multiplex PCR, while TCRdb's copy carries only in-frame clones and drops some. The sample consists of about 180,000 clones, 77% of them appearing once. The sequencing sample was made of PBMCs. Receptor source: a man between 18 and 29 years old in good health and CMV-seronegative.

The V and J genes are TRBV21-1 and TRBJ2-5; the table's D call of TRBD1 was not tested on the DNA. TRBV21-1 constitutes a pseudogene. The CDR3 covers 15 residues. CDR3 in DNA: TGTGCCAGCAGCAAGTCAGGGTCCCTACAAGAGACCCAGTACTTC. Translated: CASSKSGSLQETQYF.

This clone turned up a few times. The genes are TRBV5-6 and TRBJ2-1; TRBD2 is a possible D gene (5 bases). Trimming removed 2 bases at V and 3 bases at J, with 9 bases between. The CDR3 totals 14 residues. Per the germline V gene, CDR1 is SGHDT and CDR2 is YYEEEE. The CDR3 DNA is TGTGCCAGCAGCTTCGGGGTTCTCTACAATGAGCAGTTCTTC. Translated: CASSFGVLYNEQFF.

This clone occurred a few times. The chain combines TRBV6-5 with TRBJ2-3; 8 bases are a match to TRBD2. V was clipped by 6 bases and J by 3 bases; unmatched bases: 8. The V gene's germline CDR1 is MNHEY and CDR2 SVGAGI. The CDR3 is 15 amino acids. The CDR3 loop reads CASSLSGRRTDTQYF. CDR3 nucleotide sequence: TGTGCCAGCAGCCTAAGCGGGAGAAGAACAGATACGCAGTATTTT.

This rearrangement joins TRBV29-1 to TRBJ2-7, with D maybe TRBD1 (5 bases). Germline V gives CDR1 SQVTM, CDR2 ANQGSEA. The CDR3 contains 14 residues. The V end lost 4 bases, the J end lost 5 bases, and 18 bases lay between the germline ends. In DNA, the CDR3 is TGCAGCGTTGGGGGATTAGACAGATTCCACGAGCAGTACTTC. Its protein is CSVGGLDRFHEQYF.

V gene TRBV5-1 combines with J gene TRBJ2-3, with no clear D. Germline-derived CDR1 and CDR2 are SGHRS and YFSETQ. Trimming took 1 base from V and 1 from J, leaving 7 bases between them. This CDR3 spans 14 amino acids. Here the CDR3 reads CASSLNAGTDTQYF. In nucleotides, the CDR3 is TGCGCCAGCAGCTTGAACGCAGGCACAGATACGCAGTATTTT.

This clone was observed a handful of times. The J gene is TRBJ2-7, the V gene TRBV6-6, with D possibly being TRBD1 (7 bases). The CDR3 has 16 residues. Germline CDR1 is MNHNY and CDR2 is SVGAGI (reference sequence). V was trimmed by 5 bases and J by 6 bases, leaving 23 bases between them. CDR3 amino acids: CASSHRQGGRGVEQYF. The CDR3, as DNA: TGTGCCAGCAGTCACAGGCAGGGGGGAAGGGGAGTCGAGCAGTACTTC.

CDR3 loop: CASSPSGEADTQYF. The CDR3 DNA follows: TGCGCCAGCAGCCCGAGCGGGGAGGCAGATACGCAGTATTTT. The rearrangement joins TRBV5-1 to TRBJ2-3; 7 positions match TRBD2. CDR3 length: 14 residues. Germline CDR1 is SGHRS and CDR2 is YFSETQ. V dropped 4 bases and J dropped 4; count of bases not matched to a gene: 6.

This clone was seen only a few times. V is TRBV4-3 and J is TRBJ2-7, with 9 nucleotides matching TRBD1. The CDR3 loop spans 14 amino acids. Germline loops: CDR1 LGHNA, CDR2 YSLEER. With V trimmed by 4 bases and J by 2 bases, 3 bases remained unmatched. CDR3 bases: TGCGCCAGCAGCCGGGACAGGGTACCCTACGAGCAGTACTTC. This gives the protein CASSRDRVPYEQYF.

The rearrangement uses TRBV6-5 and TRBJ1-3; 7 bases are shared with TRBD1. Germline V lookup: CDR1 MNHEY, CDR2 SVGAGI. The CDR3 spans 15 residues. V lost 6 bases to trimming and J lost 2 bases; unmatched junction nucleotides: 7. The CDR3: CASSLSGTAGNTIYF. The CDR3 DNA sequence: TGTGCCAGCAGCCTATCCGGGACAGCTGGAAACACCATATATTTT.

This chain joins TRBV19 and TRBJ2-7, with TRBD2 as a possible D gene (6 bases). The V end lost 6 bases, the J end lost 2 bases, and 11 bases lay between the germline ends. Germline loops: CDR1 LNHDA, CDR2 SQIVND (reference sequence). This CDR3 has 13 amino acids. This CDR3 is CASSLGSTYEQYF. The CDR3 DNA reads TGTGCCAGTAGCCTCGGGAGCACCTACGAGCAGTACTTC.

The chain carries TRBV6-5 and TRBJ2-1, with 9 bases aligning to TRBD1. The CDR3 has 14 residues. Germline V gene sequence: CDR1 MNHEY, CDR2 SVGAGI. The V segment lost 6 bases and the J segment 6 bases; nucleotides outside the gene matches: 6. CDR3 protein: CASSGTGSGNEQFF. The CDR3 bases are TGTGCCAGCAGCGGGACAGGGTCAGGCAATGAGCAGTTCTTC.

This chain connects TRBV9 to TRBJ2-3, with 10 bases that match TRBD2. CDR3 length: 17 residues. Per germline, CDR1 SGDLS and CDR2 YYNGEE. J was trimmed by 1 base and V by 0 bases; bases with no gene match: 5. CDR3 region: CASSVVVAGGGTDTQYF. CDR3 sequence (DNA): TGTGCCAGCAGCGTAGTGGTAGCGGGAGGAGGCACAGATACGCAGTATTTT.

The CDR3 DNA sequence: TGTGCCTGGAGTCGAAATCTTGCGAACCCCACAGATACGCAGTATTTT. Amino acids: CAWSRNLANPTDTQYF. This chain joins TRBV30 and TRBJ2-3; no firm D call. Trimming pared 2 bases from V and 2 bases from J, leaving 17 bases between. Germline V gene sequence: CDR1 GTSNPN, CDR2 SVGIG (reference sequence). This CDR3 contains 16 residues.

This chain joins TRBV5-1 and TRBJ2-1, with 7 bases identical to TRBD1. There are 15 residues in the CDR3. The germline CDR1 and CDR2 sequences are SGHRS and YFSETQ. The V segment lost 1 base and the J segment 2 bases; nucleotides outside the gene matches: 3. The CDR3 sequence is CASSLKGATYNEQFF. CDR3 nucleotide sequence: TGCGCCAGCAGCTTGAAGGGGGCGACCTACAATGAGCAGTTCTTC. The whole variable domain, filled in from reference TRBV5-1 and TRBJ2-1, reads KAGVTQTPRYLIKTRGQQVTLSCSPISGHRSVSWYQQTPGQGLQFLFEYFSETQRNKGNFPGRFSGRQFSNSRSEMNVSTLELGDSALYLCASSLKGATYNEQFFGPGTRLTVL.

The rearrangement uses TRBV15 and TRBJ1-5; TRBD1 is a possible D gene (6 bases). Germline CDR1 is LNHNV and CDR2 is YYDKDF (reference sequence). Trimming took off 0 bases at V and 4 bases at J, with 10 bases between the two ends. This CDR3 is 15 amino acids long. The CDR3 here is CATSRDPTGNQPQHF. The CDR3 DNA reads TGTGCCACCAGCAGAGATCCCACAGGGAATCAGCCCCAGCATTTT.

There are a few counts of this clone. V is TRBV23-1 and J is TRBJ2-7; D possibly corresponds to TRBD1 (6 bases). TRBV23-1 is flagged as an ORF with uncertain function. This CDR3 is built from 14 residues. Trimming removed 2 bases from V and 2 bases from J, with 10 bases in between. The CDR3 region has the DNA TGCGCCAGCAGTCAACCGGGACAAACCTACGAGCAGTACTTC. It specifies CASSQPGQTYEQYF.

This clone came up once. The chain joins TRBV30 to TRBJ1-2; TRBD1 aligns across 7 bases. The CDR3 runs to 14 residues. In germline, CDR1 is GTSNPN, CDR2 SVGIG (reference sequence). Trimming cost V 5 bases and J 8 bases; bases outside gene matches: 14. CDR3 nucleotides: TGTGCCTGGCAGTCAGGGGGGAGGCAAGGCGGCTACACCTTC. It is translated as CAWQSGGRQGGYTF.

The chain has TRBV29-1 and TRBJ1-2; possibly TRBD1 for D (5 bases). Trimming took 0 bases from V and 4 from J, leaving 15 bases between them. CDR3 length: 15 residues. Germline assignment: CDR1 SQVTM and CDR2 ANQGSEA. The CDR3, as DNA: TGCAGCGTTGAAGATCAGGGCGGGGTTTTCTATGGCTACACCTTC. This codes for CSVEDQGGVFYGYTF.

V is TRBV7-2 and J is TRBJ2-7; 8 positions agree with TRBD2. The CDR3 runs to 14 residues. Germline-derived CDR1 and CDR2 are SGHTA and FQGNSA. Germline trimming cut 5 bases from V and 7 bases from J; bases unmatched to any gene: 10. CDR3 nucleotide sequence: TGTGCCAGCAGCAAGCGGGGGAACTTGGGGGAGCAGTACTTC. Residues: CASSKRGNLGEQYF.

The rearrangement links TRBV9 to TRBJ1-1; 7 bases are a match to TRBD1. The germline V gene encodes CDR1 SGDLS and CDR2 YYNGEE. The CDR3 is 14 amino acids. J gave up 1 base and V 4 bases, and 4 bases lay outside the gene matches. The CDR3 here is CASSPRTGNTEAFF. As DNA, the CDR3 is TGTGCCAGCAGCCCGCGGACAGGGAACACTGAAGCTTTCTTT.

The rearrangement links TRBV7-9 to TRBJ1-1; D may be TRBD1 (6 bases). CDR1 is SEHNR and CDR2 is FQNEAQ in the germline V gene (reference sequence). The length of the CDR3 is 13 residues. V lost 2 bases and J lost 3, with 7 bases in between. The chain's CDR3 is CASSLKGDTEAFF. The CDR3 DNA sequence: TGTGCCAGCAGCTTAAAGGGGGACACTGAAGCTTTCTTT.

This clone was recorded once. This sequence joins TRBV27 and TRBJ2-3; 9 nucleotides match TRBD2. Germline CDR1 and CDR2: MNHEY and SMNVEV (reference sequence). The trim removed 5 bases at V and 3 bases at J, leaving 9 bases unmatched. The CDR3 is 16 residues long. CDR3 DNA sequence: TGTGCCAGCAGTCGGCGAACTAGCGGGCATACAGATACGCAGTATTTT. Its protein product is CASSRRTSGHTDTQYF.

This chain joins TRBV18 and TRBJ2-3; 10 bases are a match to TRBD2. The CDR3 has 15 residues. J lost 1 base, V lost 5 bases, and 3 bases had no gene match. The germline CDR1 and CDR2 sequences are KGHSH and LQKENI. In DNA, the CDR3 is TGTGCCAGCTCATCCGGGACTAGCGGCACAGATACGCAGTATTTT. Translated: CASSSGTSGTDTQYF.

This chain uses TRBV29-1 with TRBJ2-1; 9 bases align to TRBD2. With 6 bases clipped from V and 7 bases from J, the junction kept 7 bases outside the gene matches. CDR3 length: 13 residues. Germline loops: CDR1 SQVTM, CDR2 ANQGSEA. CDR3 region: CSVGTSSKNEQFF. In DNA form, the CDR3 reads TGCAGCGTGGGGACTAGCTCGAAAAATGAGCAGTTCTTC.

For this clone: Compared with germline, one end of the junction differs, possibly owing to a read error. V usage is TRBV7-7 and J usage is TRBJ1-2; possibly TRBD1 for D (6 bases). The CDR3 sequence is 15 residues long. Germline CDR1 SSHAT, CDR2 FNYEAQ (reference sequence). The CDR3 loop reads CASSFSGGAGYGYTF. In nucleotides, the CDR3 is TGTGCTAGCAGCTTTAGTGGGGGCGCCGGCTATGGCTACACCTTC.

The rearrangement links TRBV7-9 to TRBJ2-1, with 7 bases aligning to TRBD1. In germline, CDR1 is SEHNR, CDR2 FQNEAQ (reference sequence). After removal of 1 base from V and 7 bases from J, the junction contained 4 bases not matched to a gene. The CDR3 extends over 14 amino acids. In DNA form, the CDR3 reads TGTGCCAGCAGCTTAGGTACAGGGGTGAATGAGCAGTTCTTC. Translating it yields CASSLGTGVNEQFF.

This clone was recorded once. The chain uses TRBV27 and TRBJ1-1; 10 bases match TRBD1. The CDR3 runs to 15 residues. Germline CDR1 is MNHEY and CDR2 is SMNVEV (reference sequence). J gave up 3 bases and V 5 bases, and 6 bases lay outside the gene matches. In DNA, the CDR3 is TGTGCCAGCAGTCTCGGGACAGGGGCTGACACTGAAGCTTTCTTT. It yields the protein CASSLGTGADTEAFF.

Comment on this clone: Other nucleotide sequences from this sample produce the same CDR3. The chain combines TRBV6-5 with TRBJ1-3, with a tentative D call TRBD1 (6 bases). This CDR3 is 14 amino acids long. Trimming stripped 2 bases from V and 4 bases from J, with 9 bases between. From germline, CDR1 is MNHEY and CDR2 SVGAGI. DNA of the CDR3: TGTGCCAGCAGTTACGGGGGCTCCGGAAACACCATATATTTT. Translated, it gives CASSYGGSGNTIYF.

The CDR3 is CASSLRTGGPTDTQYF. The DNA of the CDR3 is TGTGCCAGCAGCCTTCGAACAGGGGGCCCCACAGATACGCAGTATTTT. V gene TRBV7-9 combines with J gene TRBJ2-3, with TRBD1 identical over 9 bases. CDR1 is SEHNR, CDR2 FQNEAQ, per germline (reference sequence). CDR3 size: 16 residues. The V segment lost 5 bases and the J segment 2 bases; nucleotides outside the gene matches: 8.

CDR3 sequence: CAWSTPGLAGRRGETQYF. CDR3 nucleotides: TGTGCCTGGAGTACACCGGGACTAGCGGGACGCCGTGGAGAGACCCAGTACTTC. The rearrangement uses TRBV30 and TRBJ2-5, with 13 bases lining up with TRBD2. V lost 2 bases to trimming and J lost 4 bases; unmatched junction nucleotides: 13. Germline CDR1 reads GTSNPN; CDR2 reads SVGIG (reference sequence). CDR3 length: 18 amino acids.

This clone was found once. The chain couples TRBV4-3 to TRBJ2-7; 7 bases fit TRBD1. The CDR3 is 15 residues long. With V trimmed by 0 bases and J by 3 bases, 5 bases remained unmatched. CDR1 is LGHNA and CDR2 is YSLEER in the germline V gene. As DNA, the CDR3 is TGCGCCAGCAGCCAAGATCAGGGGGAACTCTACGAGCAGTACTTC. Amino acids: CASSQDQGELYEQYF.

V and J are TRBV6-6 and TRBJ1-1, with 9 bases aligning to TRBD1. The CDR3 has 15 amino acids. The ends lost 2 bases at V and 1 base at J; junction bases unmatched: 2. CDR1 is MNHNY and CDR2 is SVGAGI in the germline V gene (reference sequence). CDR3 protein: CASSYGGQGNTEAFF. The CDR3 coding sequence is TGTGCCAGCAGTTACGGGGGACAGGGGAACACTGAAGCTTTCTTT.